This TCR beta chain appears in the sequencing data of a study of blood T cells in healthy people across ages. The study, taken as a whole, reports: Significant beta diversity loss was already apparent by age roughly 40, declining roughly linearly.

Primers used in a second PCR of roughly 6 to 11 cycles were a sample-barcoded 5' primer and a J-beta primer mix. Each CDR3 protein gets one entry after TCRdb re-called the 5' RACE reads with MiXCR. The sample comprises roughly 1.4 million distinct CDR3 sequences, approximately 59% of which are singletons, and roughly 7% rests with the top ten. Per-sample PBMC isolation yielded at least 6.5 million cells. The CDR3 length is 16 residues. CDR1 and CDR2 (germline): LGHNA, YNFKEQ. The V and J ends lost 0 bases and 9 bases, in that order; junction bases with no gene match: 8. On this clonotype: Antigen: not known.

Input material: blood. This receptor was obtained from a man younger than 30 in good health. V and J are TRBV4-2 and TRBJ2-1; 10 bases agree with TRBD2. This chain's CDR3 is CASSQDESGGAGEQFF. The CDR3 bases are TGTGCCAGCAGCCAAGATGAAAGCGGGGGGGCGGGTGAGCAGTTCTTC.